These 14 T cell receptor beta chains were all obtained from the same sample, sequenced in a study of beta chain features in type 1 diabetes. TCRB transcripts that were expressed got sequenced, as all of the isolated RNA had been reverse transcribed. Sequencing used immunoSEQ multiplex PCR; TCRdb keeps in-frame clones, though not all of them. Of 160,000 or so clones in the sample, about 9.1% were seen once. Source material: central memory CD4+ T cells from blood. The receptors stem from a woman aged 18-35 years in good health.

A few counts support this clone. This sequence joins TRBV5-1 and TRBJ1-1, with D possibly matching TRBD1 (6 bases). The CDR3 extends over 14 amino acids. V was pared by 4 bases and J by 1 base, with 11 bases between. Per the germline V gene, CDR1 is SGHRS and CDR2 is YFSETQ. The chain's CDR3 is CASSVRQANTEAFF. The CDR3 coding sequence is TGCGCCAGCAGCGTACGACAGGCGAACACTGAAGCTTTCTTT.

This clone was counted a few times. The CDR3 loop reads CASSPSPGLADQETQYF. In DNA, the CDR3 is TGCGCCAGCAGCCCTTCCCCGGGACTAGCGGACCAAGAGACCCAGTACTTC. This chain connects TRBV5-1 to TRBJ2-5; 11 bases agree with TRBD2. The CDR3 length is 17 residues. The V gene's germline CDR1 is SGHRS and CDR2 YFSETQ. J lost 0 bases, V lost 4 bases, and 8 bases had no gene match.

The chain recombines TRBV7-2 with TRBJ2-1; possibly TRBD2 for D (6 bases). Germline lookup yields CDR1 SGHTA and CDR2 FQGNSA. The V end was cut by 5 bases, the J end by 11 bases, with 19 bases between. There are 14 residues in the CDR3. The CDR3 region has the DNA TGTGCCAGCAGCCCCCCTTCGACTAGACAAAAGCAGTTCTTC. Translated: CASSPPSTRQKQFF.

V gene TRBV2 combines with J gene TRBJ2-5, with D possibly matching TRBD1 (5 bases). Trimming left V 4 bases short and J 2 bases short, with 8 bases between. Germline V gene data show CDR1 as SNHLY and CDR2 as FYNNEI. The CDR3 covers 13 residues. CDR3 protein: CASSGGRQETQYF. Here the CDR3 DNA reads TGTGCCAGCAGTGGGGGCAGACAAGAGACCCAGTACTTC.

The table lists this clone with a few counts. The gene calls are TRBV7-9 and TRBJ2-3; tentatively, D is TRBD2 (5 bases). The CDR3 spans 15 residues. Germline values: CDR1 SEHNR, CDR2 FQNEAQ (reference sequence). The germline V and J ends were trimmed by 5 bases and 0 bases, with 12 bases remaining between them. In nucleotides, the CDR3 is TGTGCCAGCAGCCCGGTCGGGGATAGCACAGATACGCAGTATTTT. It codes for CASSPVGDSTDTQYF.

A few counts support this clone. The rearrangement links TRBV7-8 to TRBJ2-3; no clear D gene. CDR3 length: 12 amino acids. Trimming took off 4 bases at V and 6 bases at J, with 8 bases between the two ends. Per germline, CDR1 SGHVS and CDR2 FQNEAQ. CDR3 coding DNA: TGTGCCAGCAGCTCCAGTTTCGATACGCAGTATTTT. Translation: CASSSSFDTQYF.

The chain couples TRBV5-1 to TRBJ2-2, with D maybe TRBD2 (6 bases). The CDR3 consists of 17 residues. Germline V gene data show CDR1 as SGHRS and CDR2 as YFSETQ. Between the trimmed V and J ends, which lost 0 bases and 3 bases, there was a span of 15 bases. The CDR3 coding sequence is TGCGCCAGCAGCTTGGACTCTAGCGCTAGGGACACCGGGGAGCTGTTTTTT. This gives the protein CASSLDSSARDTGELFF.

This clone has more than one count but fewer than ten. The rearrangement joins TRBV9 to TRBJ2-5; TRBD2 agrees at 7 bases. This CDR3 has 15 residues. Germline CDR1 SGDLS, CDR2 YYNGEE. The trim removed 4 bases at V and 2 bases at J, leaving 8 bases unmatched. The chain's CDR3 is CASSPREDGQETQYF. The CDR3 DNA reads as TGTGCCAGCAGCCCACGGGAGGACGGGCAAGAGACCCAGTACTTC.

The count of this clone is one. The chain joins TRBV7-2 to TRBJ1-5, with 8 bases identical to TRBD1. The germline V gene encodes CDR1 SGHTA and CDR2 FQGNSA. Trimming cost V 3 bases and J 5 bases; bases outside gene matches: 3. CDR3 length equals 14 residues. The CDR3 DNA sequence: TGTGCCAGCAGCTTTGGACAGGGAGATCAGCCCCAGCATTTT. Translating it yields CASSFGQGDQPQHF.

This chain joins TRBV5-1 and TRBJ2-3; tentatively, D is TRBD2 (5 bases). The CDR3 consists of 14 residues. The V end lost 4 bases, the J end lost 1 base, and 10 bases lay between the germline ends. CDR1 and CDR2 from the germline V gene are SGHRS and YFSETQ. As DNA, the CDR3 is TGCGCCAGCAGCCCGGACGGGGGCACAGATACGCAGTATTTT. Amino acid sequence: CASSPDGGTDTQYF.

This clone has just a few counts. The genes are TRBV7-2 and TRBJ2-1; 10 positions match TRBD2. The CDR3 sequence is 16 residues long. V gave up 7 bases and J gave up 3 bases; unmatched junction bases: 9. CDR1 and CDR2 (germline): SGHTA, FQGNSA. DNA for the CDR3: TGTGCCAGCACCCTAGCGGGAGAGCGAGTCTACAATGAGCAGTTCTTC. Translated: CASTLAGERVYNEQFF.

The chain has TRBV18 and TRBJ1-1, with D maybe TRBD1 (5 bases). The CDR3 extends over 13 amino acids. The germline V gene has CDR1 KGHSH and CDR2 LQKENI. The V gene lost 6 bases and the J gene lost 4 bases, with 12 bases spanning the gap. The CDR3 sequence is CASSTGIGTEAFF. The CDR3 DNA reads as TGTGCCAGCTCTACAGGAATAGGCACTGAAGCTTTCTTT.

V is TRBV5-1 and J is TRBJ2-2; 8 bases agree with TRBD1. CDR3 length equals 14 residues. Germline-derived CDR1 and CDR2 are SGHRS and YFSETQ. V gave up 2 bases and J gave up 7 bases; unmatched junction bases: 4. CDR3 protein: CASSFPGGIGELFF. In DNA, the CDR3 is TGCGCCAGCAGCTTCCCAGGGGGCATCGGGGAGCTGTTTTTT.

For the CDR3, the DNA is TGTGCCAGCAGCACACCCCCAGGCAGGGTGGATTACGAGCAGTACTTC. Translated: CASSTPPGRVDYEQYF. The chain uses TRBV5-8 and TRBJ2-7; D is possibly TRBD1 (5 bases). Germline V gene sequence: CDR1 SGHTS, CDR2 YDEGEE. Trimming took 4 bases from V and 4 from J, leaving 21 bases between them. The CDR3 contains 16 residues.